This T cell receptor (beta chain) was recorded in a study of blood T cell repertoires in COVID-19 (dated by TCRdb to 2018 to 2021). General notes on the study: Samples from collaborators originated in the United States, Italy and Spain and spanned both the acute and convalescent phases of COVID-19. The prospective study material was composed of cDNA or gDNA derived from T cells, B-cell-depleted T cells, or PBMCs. The dataset comprised deeply sampled blood TCRbeta repertoires from subjects exposed to, actively infected with, or recovered from COVID-19. A freely available public database, intended as a resource for researchers studying the immune response to SARS-CoV-2, is where the repertoires were released. The samples were drawn from the first 160 participants of the ongoing ImmuneRACE study and from some 1,300 subjects provided by 6 global collaborators. A de-identified subject ID, COVID-19 status, age in years and sex were almost always included in the sample metadata. Where HLA class I and class II types were available, the types were taken from metadata supplied by the sample provider, not from assay-based typing. Overall results and qualifications from the work: How much clinical and demographic metadata was included differed by source and by participant, and the metadata was provided uncurated.

TCRbeta CDR3 regions were amplified from genomic DNA by means of the immunoSEQ Assay, a bias-controlled multiplex PCR. The paper's data handling went like this. Within the assay, amplification of reference gene primers was used to estimate how many nucleated cells each sample contained. Sequence reads were collapsed and filtered to measure the absolute abundance of every unique TCRbeta CDR3 rearrangement. For each sample, productive Simpson clonality was calculated as the square root of Simpson's diversity index across productive rearrangements. TCRdb stores this immuneACCESS table with in-frame sequences only. Part of the clones is absent; in the studies checked, under half of the shortfall reflects unresolved V genes, and no reason is known for the rest. V, J and clone size are those of that table, while D and trimming were read from the DNA. The sample table holds around 700,000 clones, of which about 87% were seen once. The ten largest account for 0.2% to 0.3% of the sample.

Each collaborating institution followed its own protocols to collect whole blood in K2EDTA tubes. Collaborator samples were shipped for TCRbeta analysis as frozen whole blood, isolated PBMCs, or DNA extracted from either sample type. Remarks on this clone: Its antigen has not been determined. Within one base of it there is no much larger clone, and no base qualities were kept.

The CDR3 starts with the cysteine, ends with the phenylalanine, and has 17 residues. Left in the record is the CDR3 DNA by itself, 51 bases read in frame from the first base. The germline V gene provides CDR1 SNHLY and CDR2 FYNNEI. V is cut by 1 base and J by 5 bases, and the space between the germline ends is 21 bases. The source is a woman aged 18 to 35 with acute or convalescent COVID-19. In this chain, TRBV2 is recombined with TRBJ2-7; TRBD1 is perhaps the D gene, given 5 matching bases. Sequencing was performed on peripheral blood. The bases are TGTGCCAGCAGTGAAGTATGGGCAGGGAAATCGGGCAACGAGCAGTACTTC. Its protein is CASSEVWAGKSGNEQYF.